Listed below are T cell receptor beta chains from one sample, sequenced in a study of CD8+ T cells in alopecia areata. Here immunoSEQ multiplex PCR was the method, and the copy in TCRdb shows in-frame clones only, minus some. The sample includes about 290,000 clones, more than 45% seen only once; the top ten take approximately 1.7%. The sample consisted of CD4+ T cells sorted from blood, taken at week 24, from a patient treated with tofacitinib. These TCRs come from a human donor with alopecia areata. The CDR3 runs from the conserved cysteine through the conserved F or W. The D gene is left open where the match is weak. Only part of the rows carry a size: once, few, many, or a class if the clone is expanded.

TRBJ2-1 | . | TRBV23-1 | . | TGCGCCAGCAGTCACCAGGGGCACTCCTACAATGAGCAGTTCTTC | CASSHQGHSYNEQFF
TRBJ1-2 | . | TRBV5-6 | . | TGTGCCAGCAGCTTGGGAAGGCGGAACTATGGCTACACCTTC | CASSLGRRNYGYTF
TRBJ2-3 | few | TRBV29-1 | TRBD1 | TGCAGCGTTGTAGGTGACAGGGTGAGCACAGATACGCAGTATTTT | CSVVGDRVSTDTQYF
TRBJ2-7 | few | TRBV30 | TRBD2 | TGTGCCTGGAGCGGTAGCGGGTACGAGCAGTACTTC | CAWSGSGYEQYF
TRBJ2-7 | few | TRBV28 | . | TGTGCCAGCAGTTTGTCCACCTACGAGCAGTACTTC | CASSLSTYEQYF
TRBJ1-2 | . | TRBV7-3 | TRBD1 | TGTGCCAGCAGCCCATCACCCGGGACAGGGGCTGGCTACACCTTC | CASSPSPGTGAGYTF
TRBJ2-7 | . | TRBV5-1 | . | TGCGCCAGCAGCTTGACGGTGAGCTCCTACGAGCAGTACTTC | CASSLTVSSYEQYF
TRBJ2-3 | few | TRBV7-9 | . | TGTGCCAGCAGCTCGACTCTAGCGATGGCGGATACGCAGTATTTT | CASSSTLAMADTQYF
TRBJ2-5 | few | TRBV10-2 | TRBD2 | TGCGCCAGCAGGACAGCGGGGGAAGAGACCCAGTACTTC | CASRTAGEETQYF
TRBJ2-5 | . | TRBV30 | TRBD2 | TGTGCCGGCCGGACTAGCGGGGGGGAGACCCAGTACTTC | CAGRTSGGETQYF
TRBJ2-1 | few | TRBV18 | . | TGTGCCAGCTCACCATTAGGGTACTCCTACAATGAGCAGTTCTTC | CASSPLGYSYNEQFF
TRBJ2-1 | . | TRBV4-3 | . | TGCGCCAGCAGCCACGCGCGGGAAAGCTACAATGAGCAGTTCTTC | CASSHARESYNEQFF
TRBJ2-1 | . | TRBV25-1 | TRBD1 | TGTGCCATAGAGGTCCACAGGGGACCCTACAATGAGCAGTTCTTC | CAIEVHRGPYNEQFF
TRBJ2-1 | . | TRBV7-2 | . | TGTGCCAGCAGCTTAGTCACCGAGGGGAATGAGCAGTTCTTC | CASSLVTEGNEQFF
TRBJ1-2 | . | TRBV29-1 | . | TGCAGCGTTGACGTGTTCTATGGCTACACCTTC | CSVDVFYGYTF
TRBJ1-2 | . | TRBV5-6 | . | TGTGCCAGCAGCTTAGGCGGATATAACTATGGCTACACCTTC | CASSLGGYNYGYTF
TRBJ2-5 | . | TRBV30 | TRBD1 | TGTGCCTGGAGGTCCCGGGACAGGTCCGAAGAGACCCAGTACTTC | CAWRSRDRSEETQYF
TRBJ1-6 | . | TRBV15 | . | TGTGCCACCAGCAGGGACAGTCCGCTCCGAAATTCACCCCTCCACTTT | CATSRDSPLRNSPLHF
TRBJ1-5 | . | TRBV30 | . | TGTGCCTGGAGTGTACGGGCAGGGGATCAGCCCCAGCATTTT | CAWSVRAGDQPQHF
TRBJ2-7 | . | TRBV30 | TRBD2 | TGTGCCTGGAGTAATGCGGGGGGGGCCTACGAGCAGTACTTC | CAWSNAGGAYEQYF
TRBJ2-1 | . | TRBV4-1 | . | TGCGCCAGCAGCCTTGGGAGAGGGGCGGGGAGCCGCTACAATGAGCAGTTCTTC | CASSLGRGAGSRYNEQFF
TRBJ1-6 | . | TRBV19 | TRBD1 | TGTGCCAGTACGGGGACAGTTAATTCACCCCTCCACTTT | CASTGTVNSPLHF
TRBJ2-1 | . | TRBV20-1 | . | TGCAGTGCTAGAGCATACAATGAGCAGTTCTTC | CSARAYNEQFF
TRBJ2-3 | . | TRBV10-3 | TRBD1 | TGTGCCATCAGACTCGACAGGGGCGATACGCAGTATTTT | CAIRLDRGDTQYF
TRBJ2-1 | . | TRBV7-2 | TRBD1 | TGTGCCAGCAGCTTAGTCGAAGTGCGACAGGGATTCTACGGGCAGTTCTTC | CASSLVEVRQGFYGQFF
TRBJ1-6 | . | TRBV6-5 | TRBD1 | TGTGCCAGCAGGCTTCGTGGGACAGGGGTCTCACCCCTCCACTTT | CASRLRGTGVSPLHF
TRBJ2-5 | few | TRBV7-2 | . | TGTGCCAGCAGCTCGGACAGCCTACACCAAGAGACCCAGTACTTC | CASSSDSLHQETQYF
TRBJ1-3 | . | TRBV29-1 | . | TGCAGCCCCGACGGGGGACTCTCTGGAAACACCATATATTTT | CSPDGGLSGNTIYF
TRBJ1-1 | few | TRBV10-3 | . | TGTGCCATCCGGATTGCAGAGGGTGATGAAGCTTTCTTT | CAIRIAEGDEAFF
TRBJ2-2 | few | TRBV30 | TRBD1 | TGTGCCTGGAGTCTGGGACAGGGTATGAGCGGGGAGCTGTTTTTT | CAWSLGQGMSGELFF
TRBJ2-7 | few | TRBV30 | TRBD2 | TGTGCCTGGAGCTGGGGGGGCTACGAGCAGTACTTC | CAWSWGGYEQYF
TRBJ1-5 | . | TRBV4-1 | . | TGCGCCAGCAGCCAAGCCGTTGGACCGGGAGCGGCCCAGCATTTT | CASSQAVGPGAAQHF
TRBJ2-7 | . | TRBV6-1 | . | TGTGCCAGCAGTGAAAGGGGACCCTACGAGCAGTACTTC | CASSERGPYEQYF
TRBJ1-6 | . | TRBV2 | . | TGTGCCAGCAGTTCAGGGGAGGTCAGTCCACCCCTCCACTTT | CASSSGEVSPPLHF